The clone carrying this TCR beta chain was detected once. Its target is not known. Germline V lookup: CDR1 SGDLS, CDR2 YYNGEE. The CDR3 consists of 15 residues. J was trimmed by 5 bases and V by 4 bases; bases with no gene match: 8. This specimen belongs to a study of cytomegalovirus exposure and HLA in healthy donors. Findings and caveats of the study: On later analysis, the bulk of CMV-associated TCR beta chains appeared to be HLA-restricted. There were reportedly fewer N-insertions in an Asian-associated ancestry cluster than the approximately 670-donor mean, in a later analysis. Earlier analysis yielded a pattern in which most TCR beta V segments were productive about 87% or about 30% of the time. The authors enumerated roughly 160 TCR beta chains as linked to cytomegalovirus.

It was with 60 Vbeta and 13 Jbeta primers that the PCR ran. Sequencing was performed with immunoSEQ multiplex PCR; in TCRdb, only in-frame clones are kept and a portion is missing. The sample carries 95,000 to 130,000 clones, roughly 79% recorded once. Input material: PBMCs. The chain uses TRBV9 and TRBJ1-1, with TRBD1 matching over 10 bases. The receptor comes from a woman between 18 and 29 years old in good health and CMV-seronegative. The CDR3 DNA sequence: TGTGCCAGCAGCATTGGGACAGGGGAAAGTACTGAAGCTTTCTTT. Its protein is CASSIGTGESTEAFF.